The clone carrying this T cell receptor beta chain was observed a single time. TCRdb called the 5' RACE reads again in MiXCR, with one record for every CDR3 protein. The sample holds about 470,000 distinct CDR3 sequences, more than 20% seen once. This specimen comes from a study of identical twins. The same sample was also studied in work on T cells expressing NK-cell markers. From that report: Topping the CD3+CD56-NKG2C+ fraction as well were these clonotypes, in a handful of donors.

Sequencing used CD4+ T cells sorted from blood. This receptor was obtained from a woman between 18 and 29 years old in good health.

DNA for the CDR3: TGCGCCAGCAGCCATGGGGGGCCTGAAGAGCAGTACTTC. It is translated as CASSHGGPEEQYF. The rearrangement joins TRBV5-1 to TRBJ2-7; the D gene could be TRBD1 or TRBD2 (6 bases each). Looked up from germline, CDR1 is SGHRS and CDR2 is YFSETQ. The CDR3 is made up of 13 amino acids. V shed 4 bases and J shed 7 bases, with 15 bases lying between them. Combining the CDR3 with reference TRBV5-1 and TRBJ2-7 gives the whole variable domain KAGVTQTPRYLIKTRGQQVTLSCSPISGHRSVSWYQQTPGQGLQFLFEYFSETQRNKGNFPGRFSGRQFSNSRSEMNVSTLELGDSALYLCASSHGGPEEQYFGPGTRLTVT.